This T cell receptor beta chain was sequenced for a study of blood T cell repertoires in COVID-19. Study background: From T cells, B-cell-depleted T cells, or PBMCs came the material, which was cDNA or gDNA.

Study processing details: The assay estimated nucleated cells by amplifying reference gene primers. The data were produced by immunoSEQ multiplex PCR, yet TCRdb's version contains in-frame clones alone and is incomplete. V, J and clone size reflect that table, while D and trimming were determined from the DNA. This table has fewer than 85,000 clones, about 82% appearing once. V was pared by 4 bases and J by 7 bases, with 18 bases between. Germline assignment: CDR1 SGHRS and CDR2 YFSETQ. The CDR3 runs to 15 residues. This rearrangement joins TRBV5-1 to TRBJ2-4, with D perhaps matching TRBD1 (6 bases). Sequencing used peripheral blood. The TCR originated in a woman older than 75 with active or convalescent COVID-19. This CDR3 is CASSSFPGASNIQYF. For the CDR3, the DNA is TGCGCCAGCAGCAGCTTCCCAGGGGCGAGTAACATTCAGTACTTC.